In this sample, the clone carrying this TCR beta chain turned up many times. The antigen is undetermined. The sample originates from a study of CD8 T cells in ankylosing spondylitis. Points from the study as a whole: Peripheral blood held disease-linked clones only at relatively low frequency, and these were CD8+.

5'-RACE, quantitative and with molecular barcodes, yielded the TCR beta libraries. MiXCR, run by TCRdb on the 5' RACE reads, gives a single entry per CDR3 protein. The data contain 100,000 to 150,000 distinct CDR3 sequences, approximately 10% of them singletons. The CDR3 has 17 amino acids. Germline trimming cut 4 bases from V and 0 bases from J; bases unmatched to any gene: 7. The sample comprised blood, either unsorted or a sorted T cell fraction (not recorded which). This chain joins TRBV12-3 or TRBV12-4 and TRBJ2-1; 9 bases fit TRBD2. This sequence originates from a female donor with ankylosing spondylitis or in good health (not recorded which). The CDR3 protein is CASSSFRLADSYNEQFF. The CDR3 DNA sequence: TGTGCCAGCAGTTCATTCCGACTAGCGGACTCCTACAATGAGCAGTTCTTC.